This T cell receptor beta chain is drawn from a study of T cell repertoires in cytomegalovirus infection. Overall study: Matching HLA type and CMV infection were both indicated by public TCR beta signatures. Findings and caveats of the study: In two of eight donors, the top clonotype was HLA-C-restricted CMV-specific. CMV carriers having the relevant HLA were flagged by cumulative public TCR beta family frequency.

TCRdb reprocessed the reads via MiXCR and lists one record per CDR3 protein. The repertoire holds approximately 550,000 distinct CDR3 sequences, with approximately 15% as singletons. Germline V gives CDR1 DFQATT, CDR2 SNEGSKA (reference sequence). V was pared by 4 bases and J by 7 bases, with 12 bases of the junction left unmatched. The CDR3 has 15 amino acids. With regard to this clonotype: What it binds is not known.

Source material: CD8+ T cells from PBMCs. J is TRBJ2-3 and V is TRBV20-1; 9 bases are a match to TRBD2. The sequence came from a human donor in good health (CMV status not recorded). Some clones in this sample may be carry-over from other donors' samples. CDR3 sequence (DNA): TGCAGTGCTAAAACCCCCCTCGCGGGGGGGCATACGCAGTATTTT. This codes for CSAKTPLAGGHTQYF.